This T cell receptor (beta chain) was captured in a study of monozygotic twins with inflammatory bowel disease. TCRalpha and TCRbeta cDNA went through nested PCRs of approximately 17 and 9 cycles, two in total. TCRdb re-called the 5' RACE reads and shows each CDR3 protein once, DNA omitted. In all, the sample yields about 350,000 distinct CDR3 sequences. CDR1 is SGHNT and CDR2 is YYREEE in the germline V gene (reference sequence). The CDR3 is 15 amino acids. The gene calls are TRBV5-4 and TRBJ2-2; TCRdb's D call of TRBD2 is untestable without DNA. The sequence was collected from a human donor with ulcerative colitis or Crohn's disease, or a healthy co-twin of an affected twin (not recorded which). What was sequenced was blood. The CDR3: CASSLGGAPRGELFF. Looking up the rest from reference TRBV5-4 and TRBJ2-2 gives the full variable domain: ETGVTQSPTHLIKTRGQQVTLRCSSQSGHNTVSWYQQALGQGPQFIFQYYREEENGRGNFPPRFSGLQFPNYSSELNVNALELDDSALYLCASSLGGAPRGELFFGEGSRLTVL.